Listed here is a single T cell receptor (beta chain). With 3 bases removed from V and 4 bases from J, the gap between germline ends came to 15 bases. The CDR3 has 14 amino acids. Germline CDR1 DFQATT, CDR2 SNEGSKA (reference sequence). This sample was included in a study of T cells in Graves' hyperthyroidism and ophthalmopathy. From RNA transcripts, TCR beta CDR3 regions were amplified. HTBI primers were used for first-round RT-PCR of the TCR CDR3. Via MiXCR, TCRdb re-called the multiplex PCR reads, giving one row per CDR3 protein. In the table there are hundreds of thousands of distinct CDR3 sequences, about 14% of which are singletons.

This receptor was taken from a woman in her forties or fifties with Graves' ophthalmopathy. The specimen was blood. This rearrangement joins TRBV20-1 to TRBJ1-2; tentative D call: TRBD1 (6 bases). The CDR3 DNA sequence: TGCAGTGCTAGCCTGGGACACCTAGGCTATGGCTACACCTTC. The encoded protein is CSASLGHLGYGYTF.